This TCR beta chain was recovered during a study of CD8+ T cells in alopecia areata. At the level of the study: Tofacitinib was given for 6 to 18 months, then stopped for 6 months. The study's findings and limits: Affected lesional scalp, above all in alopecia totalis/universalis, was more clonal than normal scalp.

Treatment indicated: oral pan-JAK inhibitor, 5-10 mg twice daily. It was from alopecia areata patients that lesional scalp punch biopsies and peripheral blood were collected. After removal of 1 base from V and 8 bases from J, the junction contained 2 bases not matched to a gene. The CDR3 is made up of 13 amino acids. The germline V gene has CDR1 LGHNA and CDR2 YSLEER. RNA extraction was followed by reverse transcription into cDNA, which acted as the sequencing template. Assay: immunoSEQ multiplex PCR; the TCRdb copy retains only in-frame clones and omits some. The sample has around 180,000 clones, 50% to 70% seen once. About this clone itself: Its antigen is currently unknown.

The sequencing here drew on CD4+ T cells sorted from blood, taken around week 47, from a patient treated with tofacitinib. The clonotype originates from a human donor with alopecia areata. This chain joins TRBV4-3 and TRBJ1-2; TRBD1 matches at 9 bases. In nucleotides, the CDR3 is TGCGCCAGCAGCCAAGGGACAGGGGAAGGCTACACCTTC. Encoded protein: CASSQGTGEGYTF.